Each of the 9 T cell receptor beta chains below was sequenced from the same sample in a study of Ad26.COV2.S vaccination and SARS-CoV-2 variants. Data came from immunoSEQ multiplex PCR; TCRdb stores just in-frame clones and leaves some out. The table has about 680,000 clones, about 89% seen once. Sample treatment: around 19 received Ad26.COV2.S at low or high dose, single or two shots; about five received placebo; per-sample allocation not given. All samples were drawn on day 63, counting from the first vaccine or placebo injection. Sequencing was performed on peripheral blood, taken in a trial of Ad26.COV2.S vaccine versus placebo. The receptors stem from a person aged 18-60 years who received the Ad26.COV2.S COVID-19 vaccine or a placebo.

The genes are TRBV7-9 and TRBJ2-1; no clear D gene. V lost 10 bases, J lost 8 bases, and 12 bases lay in between. Germline CDR1 reads SEHNR; CDR2 reads FQNEAQ (reference sequence). The CDR3 runs to 11 residues. CDR3 residues: CATSSEYEQFF. Written as DNA, the CDR3 is TGTGCCACGTCGTCGGAGTATGAGCAGTTCTTC.

Concerning this clone: The sample contains more than one DNA sequence encoding this CDR3. The CDR3 loop reads CASSLAGGYEQYF. The CDR3 nucleotides read TGTGCCAGCAGCTTAGCGGGGGGATACGAGCAGTACTTC. V is TRBV7-2 and J is TRBJ2-7; TRBD2 might be the D (6 bases). The V and J ends lost 0 bases and 4 bases respectively, with 7 bases between them. The germline CDR1 and CDR2 sequences are SGHTA and FQGNSA. The CDR3 has 13 amino acids.

The genes are TRBV6-6 and TRBJ1-5, with D unclear. The germline V and J ends were trimmed by 7 bases and 3 bases, with 13 bases remaining between them. CDR1 and CDR2 from the germline V gene are MNHNY and SVGAGI (reference sequence). This CDR3 is 14 amino acids long. The CDR3 reads CASNREGFNQPQHF. The DNA of the CDR3 is TGTGCCAGCAATCGAGAAGGTTTCAATCAGCCCCAGCATTTT.

This clone appeared many times. The chain couples TRBV6-5 to TRBJ2-7; 9 bases line up with TRBD1. The CDR3 is 14 residues long. Trimming cost V 11 bases and J 6 bases; bases outside gene matches: 14. The germline V gene encodes CDR1 MNHEY and CDR2 SVGAGI. The CDR3 sequence: CASRAGGQGTEQYF. The CDR3 bases are TGTGCCTCCAGGGCAGGAGGACAGGGGACCGAGCAGTACTTC.

This sequence joins TRBV3-1 (or the pseudogene TRBV3-2) and TRBJ1-6, with D maybe TRBD1 (5 bases). The CDR3 sequence is 16 residues long. V was shortened by 4 bases and J by 4 bases, with 14 bases between the two germline ends. CDR1 is LGHDT, CDR2 YNNKEL, per germline (reference sequence). Here the CDR3 reads CASSPYRDGYNSPLHF. CDR3 bases: TGTGCCAGCAGCCCTTACCGGGACGGATATAATTCACCCCTCCACTTT.

This clone was found once. The V and J genes are TRBV7-2 and TRBJ1-6; 8 bases agree with TRBD1. Germline V CDR1 and CDR2: SGHTA, FQGNSA. The CDR3 is made up of 17 amino acids. V lost 4 bases, J lost 1 base, and 6 bases stayed unmatched. This CDR3 reads CASSSSRTGSYNSPLHF. The CDR3 DNA sequence: TGTGCCAGCAGCTCAAGTAGGACAGGGTCCTATAATTCACCCCTCCACTTT.

The chain uses TRBV4-1 and TRBJ2-1, with 12 bases matching TRBD2. From germline, CDR1 is MGHRA and CDR2 YSYEKL. The CDR3 contains 16 residues. The ends lost 1 base at V and 5 bases at J; junction bases unmatched: 3. CDR3 region: CASSQATSGGHNEQFF. The CDR3 DNA reads as TGCGCCAGCAGCCAAGCGACTAGCGGGGGCCACAATGAGCAGTTCTTC.

The chain links TRBV29-1 to TRBJ1-1, with a weak D call TRBD1 (6 bases). Trimming left V 5 bases short and J 3 bases short, with 16 bases between. Germline V gene data show CDR1 as SQVTM and CDR2 as ANQGSEA. This CDR3 has 14 amino acids. The CDR3 DNA is TGCAGCGTTCAACTACAGGGCGTGTACACTGAAGCTTTCTTT. This sequence encodes CSVQLQGVYTEAFF.

CDR3 in amino acids: CASSYSITDSNQPQHF. DNA for the CDR3: TGTGCCAGCAGTTACTCGATCACAGATAGCAATCAGCCCCAGCATTTT. The chain uses TRBV6-5 and TRBJ1-5; D is unresolved. There are 16 residues in the CDR3. Between the trimmed V and J ends, which lost 0 bases and 0 bases, there was a span of 9 bases. CDR1 and CDR2 from the germline V gene are MNHEY and SVGAGI.